This T cell receptor (beta chain) was observed in a study of blood T cell repertoires in COVID-19. Study-level background: The United States, Italy and Spain provided the acute and convalescent COVID-19 samples. PBMCs, B-cell-depleted T cells, or T cells were the source of the cDNA or gDNA that made up the material.

How the authors handled the data: The assay estimated nucleated cells by amplifying reference gene primers. Sequencing used immunoSEQ multiplex PCR; TCRdb keeps in-frame clones, though not all of them. V, J and clone size were drawn from that table, and D and trimming were deduced from the DNA. Of 200,000 to 250,000 clones listed, approximately 84% are singletons. Trimming pared 1 base from V and 2 bases from J, leaving 11 bases between. The length of the CDR3 is 15 residues. Germline lookup yields CDR1 MDHEN and CDR2 SYDVKM. This clonotype was sampled from a man between 50 and 59 years old who had recovered from COVID-19. The sample was peripheral blood. The chain uses TRBV28 and TRBJ2-5, with D possibly TRBD2 on 6 matching bases. CDR3 coding DNA: TGTGCCAGCAGTTTATTAATGGGGGGTCAAGAGACCCAGTACTTC. Its translation is CASSLLMGGQETQYF.